These T cell receptor beta chains were read from a single sample in a study of T cells in Graves' hyperthyroidism and ophthalmopathy. TCRdb processed the multiplex PCR reads anew with MiXCR; each CDR3 protein has one entry. This table holds about 50,000 distinct CDR3 sequences, about 50% found once. The sequencing input was blood. These receptors came from a woman aged 25-40 years with Graves' ophthalmopathy. Both conserved end residues are part of each CDR3. The order of the fields is J gene, V gene, clone size, D gene, CDR3 protein, CDR3 DNA. The D gene is left open where the match is weak. Only some rows state a clone size, as once, few, many or a class for expanded clones.

>TRBJ2-7|TRBV19|NA|TRBD1
CASRGQGTHEQYF
TGTGCCAGTAGGGGACAGGGGACTCACGAGCAGTACTTC
>TRBJ2-1|TRBV10-1|NA|NA
CASSESGHRQFF
TGCGCCAGCAGTGAGTCAGGGCATAGGCAGTTCTTC
>TRBJ1-5|TRBV2|many|NA
CASSEAWGGNQPQHF
TGTGCCAGCAGTGAAGCGTGGGGGGGCAATCAGCCCCAGCATTTT
>TRBJ1-6|TRBV28|many|TRBD1
CASSLGRGLSPLHF
TGTGCCAGCAGTTTGGGCAGGGGGCTTTCACCCCTCCACTTT
>TRBJ2-2|TRBV9|NA|TRBD1
CASSVEGPGQGTGELFF
TGTGCGAGCAGCGTGGAAGGACCGGGACAGGGGACCGGGGAGCTGTTTTTT
>TRBJ2-1|TRBV7-9|many|NA
CASSLGDNYNEQFF
TGTGCCAGCAGCTTAGGGGACAACTACAATGAGCAGTTCTTC
>TRBJ2-1|TRBV12-3/TRBV12-4|many|NA
CASSFESGNEQFF
TGTGCCAGCAGTTTCGAGTCCGGCAATGAGCAGTTCTTC
>TRBJ2-7|TRBV5-1|many|TRBD1
CASSLRQGSTYEQYF
TGCGCCAGCAGCCTGAGACAGGGGAGCACCTACGAGCAGTACTTC
>TRBJ1-1|TRBV2|many|TRBD1
CASMPRTGGGTEAFF
TGTGCCAGCATGCCCCGGACAGGGGGAGGGACTGAAGCTTTCTTT
>TRBJ1-5|TRBV19|NA|NA
CASTVVTAAQPQHF
TGTGCCAGTACCGTGGTAACGGCGGCACAGCCCCAGCATTTT